This entry lists 2 T cell receptor beta chains sequenced from one sample in a study of cytomegalovirus exposure and HLA in healthy donors. Profiling relied on immunoSEQ multiplex PCR, and the TCRdb table lists in-frame clones only, not all of them. The table shows more than 140,000 clones, with roughly 89% occurring only once. The source material was PBMCs. The receptor source for this set is a woman younger than 35 in good health and CMV-seropositive.

This chain joins TRBV29-1 and TRBJ1-3; D gene ambiguous. V lost 5 bases and J lost 0, with 11 bases in between. CDR3 length: 14 residues. Germline V gene data show CDR1 as SQVTM and CDR2 as ANQGSEA. CDR3 nucleotides: TGCAGCGTTCGGACTAAATACTCTGGAAACACCATATATTTT. Translating it yields CSVRTKYSGNTIYF.

The rearrangement uses TRBV6-1 and TRBJ1-1; D is unresolved. V lost 3 bases and J lost 5, with 10 bases in between. This CDR3 region has 13 residues. In germline, CDR1 is MNHNS, CDR2 SASEGT. CDR3: CASSEAAETEAFF. The CDR3 DNA reads as TGTGCCAGCAGTGAGGCCGCGGAGACTGAAGCTTTCTTT.